The 6 T cell receptor beta chains presented below share a single source sample, sequenced in a study of blood T cell repertoires in COVID-19. Produced via immunoSEQ multiplex PCR; TCRdb's table is partial and in-frame only. The table has approximately 89,000 clones, 75% to 90% seen once. The sample comprised peripheral blood. The receptors originated from a human donor in a cohort sampled during active COVID-19.

The V and J genes are TRBV11-2 and TRBJ1-1; tentatively, D is TRBD1 (5 bases). The V end lost 1 base, the J end lost 1 base, and 7 bases lay between the germline ends. This CDR3 comprises 14 residues. Germline V CDR1 and CDR2: SGHAT, FQNNGV. CDR3 sequence: CASSLGGENTEAFF. The CDR3 bases are TGTGCCAGCAGCTTAGGGGGGGAGAACACTGAAGCTTTCTTT. The full variable domain, in which reference TRBV11-2 and TRBJ1-1 provide the parts outside the CDR3, is EAGVAQSPRYKIIEKRQSVAFWCNPISGHATLYWYQQILGQGPKLLIQFQNNGVVDDSQLPKDRFSAERLKGVDSTLKIQPAKLEDSAVYLCASSLGGENTEAFFGQGTRLTVV.

The chain links TRBV28 to TRBJ2-5; D is possibly TRBD2 (6 bases). This CDR3 region has 15 residues. V dropped 2 bases and J dropped 5 bases, with 15 bases sitting between them. Per the germline V gene, CDR1 is MDHEN and CDR2 is SYDVKM. CDR3 sequence (DNA): TGTGCCAGCAGTTTAAGAGCCGGGGGACGGGAGACCCAGTACTTC. It yields the protein CASSLRAGGRETQYF.

This chain uses TRBV7-8 with TRBJ2-3; D not resolved. The CDR3 runs 14 residues. Trimming stripped 5 bases from V and 0 bases from J, with 9 bases between. Germline assignment: CDR1 SGHVS and CDR2 FQNEAQ. The CDR3 nucleotides are TGTGCCAGCAGCCCGGGTAGGAGCACAGATACGCAGTATTTT. The encoded protein is CASSPGRSTDTQYF. The full variable domain, with the rest looked up from reference TRBV7-8 and TRBJ2-3, is GAGVSQSPRYKVAKRGQDVALRCDPISGHVSLFWYQQALGQGPEFLTYFQNEAQLDKSGLPSDRFFAERPEGSVSTLKIQRTQQEDSAVYLCASSPGRSTDTQYFGPGTRLTVL.

This chain connects TRBV7-9 to TRBJ2-5; 7 bases fit TRBD2. Per the germline V gene, CDR1 is SEHNR and CDR2 is FQNEAQ (reference sequence). Unmatched junction bases numbered 4, after V lost 1 base and J lost 5 bases. This CDR3 has 14 residues. CDR3 DNA sequence: TGTGCCAGCAGCTTAGTGGGGGGGACGGAGACCCAGTACTTC. This sequence encodes CASSLVGGTETQYF.

J is TRBJ2-7 and V is TRBV5-1; 9 bases agree with TRBD1. V shed 4 bases, J shed 1 base, and the junction held 6 bases outside the gene matches. This CDR3 is 15 amino acids long. Germline CDR1 SGHRS, CDR2 YFSETQ. The CDR3 loop is CASSVTGGYSYEQYF. CDR3 coding DNA: TGCGCCAGCAGCGTTACAGGGGGCTATTCCTACGAGCAGTACTTC.

This chain connects TRBV27 to TRBJ1-5, with D possibly being TRBD1 (6 bases). Trimming stripped 3 bases from V and 2 bases from J, with 8 bases between. Germline CDR1 reads MNHEY; CDR2 reads SMNVEV (reference sequence). The CDR3 sequence is 14 residues long. This CDR3 is CASSLPGGNQPQHF. CDR3 sequence (DNA): TGTGCCAGCAGTTTGCCAGGGGGCAATCAGCCCCAGCATTTT.